This T cell receptor (beta chain) comes out of a study of blood T cell repertoires in COVID-19. Study summary: PBMCs, B-cell-depleted T cells, or T cells were the source of the cDNA or gDNA that made up the material.

This clone was seen only once. Self-reported history from a screening survey and questionnaire set each donor's cohort. CDR1 and CDR2 from the germline V gene are MDHEN and SYDVKM. The J segment lost 2 bases and the V segment lost 3 bases, leaving 4 bases of the junction unmatched. The CDR3 contains 16 residues. This table comes from immunoSEQ multiplex PCR, and its TCRdb copy is limited to in-frame clones, with some not included. This sample has fewer than 300,000 clones; 80% to 95% occur once, and the top ten carry around 1.1%. The clonotype originates from a woman in her thirties who had recovered from COVID-19. V usage is TRBV28 and J usage is TRBJ2-6; 7 bases match TRBD1. Sequencing used PBMCs or T cells enriched from blood (not recorded which). CDR3 protein: CASSFPRGTGANVLTF. The CDR3 coding sequence is TGTGCCAGCAGTTTTCCCAGGGGGACTGGGGCCAACGTCCTGACTTTC.